Below, 19 T cell receptor beta chains from the same sample are listed, as sequenced in a study of metastatic and nonmetastatic thyroid tumors. MiXCR was used by TCRdb to re-call the PCR reads. In the table there are 15,000 to 20,000 clones, around 13% of which are singletons. All patients reached thyroid surgery having received no treatment beforehand. Sequencing was done on a sample of tumor tissue. The receptor set was obtained from a female donor with papillary thyroid cancer or a benign thyroid nodule (not recorded which). Some clones in this sample may be carry-over from other donors' samples.

This clone was observed a handful of times. This sequence joins TRBV6-1 and TRBJ2-5; 8 positions match TRBD1. The germline V gene encodes CDR1 MNHNS and CDR2 SASEGT. This CDR3 has 14 residues. Trimming took 4 bases from V and 2 from J; bases not matched to a gene: 3. The DNA for the CDR3 is TGTGCCAGCAGTGGACAGGGGCGTCAAGAGACCCAGTACTTC. It codes for CASSGQGRQETQYF.

This clone is medium-sized by share. The V gene is TRBV20-1, the J gene TRBJ1-6; 7 positions agree with TRBD1. The CDR3 covers 16 residues. Losses at the gene ends were 3 bases for V and 4 bases for J; bases not matched to a gene: 9. Germline V lookup: CDR1 DFQATT, CDR2 SNEGSKA (reference sequence). The CDR3 nucleotides read TGCAGTGCTAGTCTGACAGGGTCCGCTTATAATTCACCCCTCCACTTT. It is translated as CSASLTGSAYNSPLHF.

This clone has a count of ten or more. A much more abundant neighbour one base away suggests this may be a read error. Other DNA sequences from this sample encode an identical CDR3 as well. This chain links TRBV5-8 with TRBJ2-5; a possible D gene is TRBD1 (5 bases). The V end was cut by 3 bases, the J end by 1 base, with 16 bases between. Germline V CDR1 and CDR2: SGHTS, YDEGEE. CDR3 length: 16 residues. The CDR3 nucleotides are TGTGCCAGCAGCTCTCGGTTAGGACACCCCCAAGAGACCCAGTACTTC. Its translation is CASSSRLGHPQETQYF. Full variable domain (rest looked up from reference TRBV5-8 and TRBJ2-5): EAGVTQSPTHLIKTRGQQATLRCSPISGHTSVYWYQQALGLGLQFLLWYDEGEERNRGNFPPRFSGRQFPNYSSELNVNALELEDSALYLCASSSRLGHPQETQYFGPGTRLLVL.

This clone has ten or more counts. This chain uses TRBV12-3 or TRBV12-4 with TRBJ2-3, with 9 bases identical to TRBD2. The trim removed 6 bases at V and 2 bases at J, leaving 12 bases unmatched. The CDR3 has 17 amino acids. The CDR3 reads CASSWAGGRALTDTQYF. The CDR3 DNA sequence: TGTGCCAGCAGCTGGGCGGGGGGGAGGGCCCTCACAGATACGCAGTATTTT.

This clone was seen many times. The rearrangement joins TRBV7-2 to TRBJ2-7; D call uncertain. This CDR3 contains 12 residues. V was pared by 7 bases and J by 6 bases, with 13 bases between. Germline values: CDR1 SGHTA, CDR2 FQGNSA. Here the CDR3 reads CASTDLGGEQYF. In DNA form, the CDR3 reads TGTGCCAGCACCGATCTAGGCGGCGAGCAGTACTTC.

This clone showed up many times. This chain uses TRBV5-1 with TRBJ2-7; weak D call: TRBD2 (5 bases). This CDR3 spans 15 amino acids. Germline V CDR1 and CDR2: SGHRS, YFSETQ. The V end was cut by 4 bases, the J end by 0 bases, with 14 bases between. The CDR3, as DNA: TGCGCCAGCAGCGCTGAGGGAGCGCCCTCCTACGAGCAGTACTTC. Protein product: CASSAEGAPSYEQYF. The complete variable domain, with remaining parts taken from reference TRBV5-1 and TRBJ2-7, reads KAGVTQTPRYLIKTRGQQVTLSCSPISGHRSVSWYQQTPGQGLQFLFEYFSETQRNKGNFPGRFSGRQFSNSRSEMNVSTLELGDSALYLCASSAEGAPSYEQYFGPGTRLTVT.

The V gene is TRBV20-1, the J gene TRBJ2-5; D unresolved. Trimming removed 0 bases at V and 1 base at J, with 12 bases between. The CDR3 sequence is 15 residues long. Germline V lookup: CDR1 DFQATT, CDR2 SNEGSKA (reference sequence). CDR3 in DNA: TGCAGTGCTAGAGATGGCTCAGCTAGCCAAGAGACCCAGTACTTC. Protein sequence: CSARDGSASQETQYF.

This clone was seen repeatedly, ten times or more. Here the CDR3 reads CASSPQRGQETQYF. The CDR3 DNA is TGTGCCAGCTCACCACAACGCGGCCAAGAGACCCAGTACTTC. This chain connects TRBV18 to TRBJ2-5; D is uncertain. This CDR3 has 14 amino acids. From germline, CDR1 is KGHSH and CDR2 LQKENI. V lost 1 base, J lost 1 base, and 7 bases lay in between. The variable domain in full, completed from reference TRBV18 and TRBJ2-5, reads NAGVMQNPRHLVRRRGQEARLRCSPMKGHSHVYWYRQLPEEGLKFMVYLQKENIIDESGMPKERFSAEFPKEGPSILRIQQVVRGDSAAYFCASSPQRGQETQYFGPGTRLLVL.

This clone was picked up many times. The CDR3 spells CALLGREPPYTDTQYF. DNA of the CDR3: TGTGCCTTACTAGGGCGGGAGCCCCCTTACACAGATACGCAGTATTTT. The rearrangement uses TRBV30 and TRBJ2-3; 7 nucleotides line up with TRBD2. Germline V gives CDR1 GTSNPN, CDR2 SVGIG (reference sequence). V lost 7 bases, J lost 2 bases, and 15 bases stayed unmatched. This CDR3 region has 16 residues.

The V call is TRBV5-1, the J call TRBJ1-6; TRBD1 might be the D (6 bases). Trimming shortened V by 4 bases and J by 9 bases, and 17 bases separated the two germline ends. From germline, CDR1 is SGHRS and CDR2 YFSETQ. This CDR3 contains 15 residues. CDR3 sequence (DNA): TGCGCCAGCAGCCCCCCGGACAGCCAGAGTTCACCCCTCCACTTT. This encodes CASSPPDSQSSPLHF.

The sample holds many counts of this clone. This chain links TRBV20-1 with TRBJ2-1, with D tentatively TRBD1 (7 bases). Germline V gene sequence: CDR1 DFQATT, CDR2 SNEGSKA (reference sequence). This CDR3 is 13 amino acids long. Trimming removed 0 bases from V and 9 bases from J, with 12 bases in between. The CDR3 nucleotides are TGCAGTGCTAGAGATCCAGGGGGGAGTGAGCAGTTCTTC. Its protein is CSARDPGGSEQFF.

V gene TRBV9 combines with J gene TRBJ2-1, with 10 bases fitting TRBD1. Losses at the gene ends were 3 bases for V and 7 bases for J; bases not matched to a gene: 7. The germline gives CDR1 SGDLS, CDR2 YYNGEE. The length of the CDR3 is 15 residues. CDR3 region: CASSEPGTGVNEQFF. The CDR3 nucleotides read TGTGCCAGCAGCGAACCCGGGACAGGGGTTAATGAGCAGTTCTTC.

The CDR3 DNA is TGTGCCAGCAGTGAGTTTAAGGGATCCTACTATCAGTACTTC. Translation gives CASSEFKGSYYQYF. V gene TRBV2 combines with J gene TRBJ2-7, with no clear D. CDR3 length equals 14 residues. CDR1 SNHLY and CDR2 FYNNEI come from the germline V gene. V was cut by 3 bases and J by 10 bases, with 19 bases left in between.

In its sample, this clone was seen a few times. This chain joins TRBV20-1 and TRBJ1-6; D gene unclear. The germline V gene encodes CDR1 DFQATT and CDR2 SNEGSKA (reference sequence). Trimming took 6 bases from V and 14 from J, leaving 14 bases between them. The CDR3 is made up of 11 amino acids. In nucleotides, the CDR3 is TGCAGTGCCTCAGAGGCATTCACCCTCCACTTT. It codes for CSASEAFTLHF.

This clone was counted at least ten times. The chain couples TRBV12-3 or TRBV12-4 to TRBJ1-1; weak D call: TRBD1 (5 bases). The CDR3 has 14 amino acids. With 3 bases removed from V and 0 bases from J, the gap between germline ends came to 8 bases. As DNA, the CDR3 is TGTGCCAGCAGTTTTGGGGACCTGAACACTGAAGCTTTCTTT. Protein: CASSFGDLNTEAFF.

Many counts were recorded for this clone. This chain uses TRBV5-1 with TRBJ1-1; TRBD1 aligns across 7 bases. V lost 0 bases, J lost 1 base, and 9 bases stayed unmatched. The CDR3 has 17 residues. The germline gives CDR1 SGHRS, CDR2 YFSETQ. As DNA, the CDR3 is TGCGCCAGCAGCTTGGGCAGGGGGTGGATGGGGAACACTGAAGCTTTCTTT. Protein sequence: CASSLGRGWMGNTEAFF.

The V call is TRBV19, the J call TRBJ2-7; no reliable D call. The germline V gene encodes CDR1 LNHDA and CDR2 SQIVND (reference sequence). The V end lost 3 bases, the J end lost 3 bases, and 9 bases lay between the germline ends. The CDR3 spans 13 residues. The CDR3 spells CASSISLFYEQYF. Written as DNA, the CDR3 is TGTGCCAGTAGTATCTCCCTTTTCTACGAGCAGTACTTC. Together with reference TRBV19 and TRBJ2-7, the CDR3 gives the full variable domain: DGGITQSPKYLFRKEGQNVTLSCEQNLNHDAMYWYRQDPGQGLRLIYYSQIVNDFQKGDIAEGYSVSREKKESFPLTVTSAQKNPTAFYLCASSISLFYEQYFGPGTRLTVT.

This clone was picked up many times. This chain connects TRBV4-3 to TRBJ2-7; 7 nucleotides match TRBD1. V trimming: 0 bases; J trimming: 4 bases; junction bases outside the gene matches: 6. The CDR3 is 15 residues long. In germline, CDR1 is LGHNA, CDR2 YSLEER. The CDR3 DNA is TGCGCCAGCAGCCAAGAAGTTACAGGGGCTTACGAGCAGTACTTC. It is translated as CASSQEVTGAYEQYF.

This clone was found many times. The CDR3 region is CASSPQDRHEKLFF. CDR3 DNA sequence: TGTGCCAGCAGCCCCCAGGACAGGCACGAAAAACTGTTTTTT. This chain joins TRBV6-1 and TRBJ1-4, with TRBD1 identical over 7 bases. Trimming removed 6 bases from V and 8 bases from J; junction bases left unmatched: 9. The CDR3 length is 14 residues. Germline-derived CDR1 and CDR2 are MNHNS and SASEGT.